A single sample is the source of the 8 T cell receptor beta chains below, sequenced in a study of blood T cell repertoires in COVID-19. The repertoire was sequenced with immunoSEQ multiplex PCR; TCRdb's copy has only in-frame clones and lacks some. This sample has around 480,000 clones; roughly 87% occur once, and the top ten carry under 0.75%. The sample taken for sequencing was PBMCs or T cells enriched from blood (not recorded which). These receptors were collected from a woman in her late teens or twenties who had recovered from COVID-19.

This chain connects TRBV30 to TRBJ1-1; TRBD1 agrees at 8 bases. CDR1 and CDR2 (germline): GTSNPN, SVGIG (reference sequence). The CDR3 spans 21 residues. J was trimmed by 4 bases and V by 4 bases; bases with no gene match: 29. CDR3 nucleotide sequence: TGTGCCTGGACCGGGGGGTCGATAGGACAGGGTAAGATATCGGCTGGCACTGAAGCTTTCTTT. Protein sequence: CAWTGGSIGQGKISAGTEAFF.

This chain joins TRBV10-2 and TRBJ1-5; tentatively, D is TRBD1 (5 bases). This CDR3 is built from 15 residues. Looked up from germline, CDR1 is WSHSY and CDR2 is SAAADI. V gave up 3 bases and J gave up 6 bases, with 15 bases separating them. The CDR3 here is CASSEMAGKGQPQHF. CDR3 bases: TGCGCCAGCAGTGAAATGGCAGGGAAGGGTCAGCCCCAGCATTTT.

The J gene is TRBJ1-2, the V gene TRBV7-2; possible D gene TRBD1, 5 bases. Looked up from germline, CDR1 is SGHTA and CDR2 is FQGNSA. V was trimmed by 5 bases and J by 2 bases, leaving 18 bases between them. The CDR3 covers 16 residues. The CDR3 reads CASSPDRYLSNYGYTF. The CDR3 region has the DNA TGTGCCAGCAGCCCCGACAGATATCTTTCCAACTATGGCTACACCTTC.

The J gene is TRBJ2-3, the V gene TRBV7-2; TRBD2 matches 10 bases. Germline lookup yields CDR1 SGHTA and CDR2 FQGNSA. V shed 5 bases, J shed 7 bases, and the junction held 6 bases outside the gene matches. This CDR3 has 14 residues. CDR3 loop: CASSPERGGNTQYF. The CDR3 region has the DNA TGTGCCAGCAGCCCCGAGCGGGGGGGAAATACGCAGTATTTT.

The CDR3 sequence is CAWRGGGENSPLHF. In nucleotides, the CDR3 is TGTGCCTGGAGGGGGGGAGGGGAAAATTCACCCCTCCACTTT. The chain carries TRBV30 and TRBJ1-6; weak D call: TRBD1 (5 bases). V lost 3 bases and J lost 7, with 13 bases in between. The CDR3 extends over 14 amino acids. The germline V gene has CDR1 GTSNPN and CDR2 SVGIG (reference sequence).

The V call is TRBV5-1, the J call TRBJ1-1; 8 nucleotides agree with TRBD1. The CDR3 totals 14 residues. With V trimmed by 4 bases and J by 1 base, 3 bases remained unmatched. Per the germline V gene, CDR1 is SGHRS and CDR2 is YFSETQ. CDR3 protein: CASSIGTGNTEAFF. DNA of the CDR3: TGCGCCAGCAGCATAGGGACAGGGAACACTGAAGCTTTCTTT.

Concerning this clone: At the DNA level, this CDR3 is encoded by other sequences in the same sample as well. V usage is TRBV7-9 and J usage is TRBJ1-2, with D hard to call. Germline loops: CDR1 SEHNR, CDR2 FQNEAQ (reference sequence). The CDR3 has 12 residues. The V and J ends lost 1 base and 8 bases respectively, with 8 bases between them. The CDR3 region has the DNA TGTGCCAGCAGCTTAGGGGAGGGAGGCTACACCTTC. This sequence encodes CASSLGEGGYTF.

The gene calls are TRBV30 and TRBJ1-2, with D perhaps TRBD1 (6 bases). Germline assignment: CDR1 GTSNPN and CDR2 SVGIG (reference sequence). With 3 bases removed from V and 1 base from J, the gap between germline ends came to 21 bases. This CDR3 has 17 residues. For the CDR3, the DNA is TGTGCCTGGAGGCGGGGGCTCGGGGAGGGGATTAACTATGGCTACACCTTC. Translating gives CAWRRGLGEGINYGYTF.